This paragraph reports one T cell receptor (beta chain). CD45RA-negative memory and CD45RA+ naive subsets were split from the CD4+ cells. This CDR3 contains 12 residues. Trimming took 3 bases from V and 5 from J, leaving 7 bases between them. Germline CDR1 is LNHDA and CDR2 is SQIVND (reference sequence). Sequenced by immunoSEQ multiplex PCR; TCRdb stores in-frame clones only, minus some. The data show about 700,000 clones, with around 67% seen just once and over 1.5% held by the top ten. This specimen belongs to a study of shared clonotypes between healthy human individuals. The origin of this receptor is a woman in her thirties in good health. This chain joins TRBV19 and TRBJ2-5; D is undetermined. The sample consisted of memory CD4+ T cells sorted from blood. Subset specified: CD45RA-negative fraction. In DNA, the CDR3 is TGTGCCAGTAGTATGAGTTGGGAGACCCAGTACTTC. It yields the protein CASSMSWETQYF.